One and the same sample provided the 2 T cell receptor beta chains below, sequenced in a study of neoadjuvant anti-PD-1 for oral cavity cancer. Sequencing used immunoSEQ multiplex PCR; TCRdb keeps in-frame clones, though not all of them. The repertoire holds around 70,000 clones, with 70% to 90% as singletons. The time point: after neoadjuvant nivolumab, at surgical resection. The sequences come from PBMCs, collected after nivolumab (anti-PD-1) treatment. These receptors originate from a person between 35 and 79 years old with oral cavity squamous cell carcinoma.

The chain carries TRBV2 and TRBJ1-1; D gene unclear. Germline lookup yields CDR1 SNHLY and CDR2 FYNNEI. V gave up 6 bases and J gave up 0 bases, with 8 bases separating them. CDR3 size: 13 residues. CDR3 coding DNA: TGTGCCAGCAGACTGCAGGTGAACACTGAAGCTTTCTTT. This encodes CASRLQVNTEAFF.

This sequence joins TRBV19 and TRBJ2-3; 14 nucleotides agree with TRBD2. The CDR3 has 16 residues. Unmatched junction bases numbered 6, after V lost 5 bases and J lost 5 bases. Germline-derived CDR1 and CDR2 are LNHDA and SQIVND (reference sequence). The CDR3 coding sequence is TGTGCCAGTAGTGAGGGGGGACTAGCGGGAGTAGATACGCAGTATTTT. Encoded protein: CASSEGGLAGVDTQYF.